One sample yielded the 26 T cell receptor beta chains listed below, sequenced in a study of blood T cell repertoires in COVID-19. Using immunoSEQ multiplex PCR, the repertoire was profiled, and TCRdb retains in-frame clones only, with some absent. This repertoire shows tens of thousands of clones, over 65% found once; its top ten account for roughly 12%. Material: peripheral blood. These receptors were taken from a human donor in a cohort sampled during active COVID-19.

V usage is TRBV5-4 and J usage is TRBJ2-7; no definite D call. Germline V CDR1 and CDR2: SGHNT, YYREEE (reference sequence). There are 13 residues in the CDR3. V was pared by 4 bases and J by 2 bases, with 10 bases between. CDR3 residues: CASSALDTYEQYF. CDR3 sequence (DNA): TGTGCCAGCAGCGCCCTCGACACCTACGAGCAGTACTTC.

The chain links TRBV10-3 to TRBJ1-6; 9 bases align to TRBD1. Germline V gives CDR1 ENHRY, CDR2 SYGVKD. Unmatched junction bases numbered 2, after V lost 4 bases and J lost 7 bases. The length of the CDR3 is 14 residues. CDR3 protein: CAISGDRGNSPLHF. In DNA, the CDR3 is TGTGCCATCAGTGGAGACAGGGGGAATTCACCCCTCCACTTT.

This clone was seen only a few times. One junction end does not reproduce the germline sequence, and a read error may be involved. The chain is built from TRBV3-1 (or the pseudogene TRBV3-2) and TRBJ2-7; possible D gene TRBD2, 6 bases. In germline, CDR1 is LGHDT, CDR2 YNNKEL (reference sequence). CDR3 size: 13 residues. This CDR3 is CASSQDWTGTREF. The DNA of the CDR3 is TGTGCCAGCAGCCAAGATTGGACCGGGACCCGGGAGTTC.

V gene TRBV28 combines with J gene TRBJ1-5, with 8 positions matching TRBD1. Trimming cost V 5 bases and J 7 bases; bases outside gene matches: 16. The CDR3 loop spans 17 amino acids. The germline gives CDR1 MDHEN, CDR2 SYDVKM. DNA for the CDR3: TGTGCCAGCAGTCTACCGGACAGGGTTAGAAGTAGACAGCCCCAGCATTTT. Translation: CASSLPDRVRSRQPQHF.

This clone was seen only once. The rearrangement joins TRBV7-2 to TRBJ2-7; D is unclear. Deletions cut 0 bases from V and 3 bases from J, with 9 bases between. The CDR3 is 14 amino acids. Germline V lookup: CDR1 SGHTA, CDR2 FQGNSA. CDR3 protein: CASSLASPGYEQYF. The CDR3 DNA reads TGTGCCAGCAGCTTAGCGTCCCCGGGCTACGAGCAGTACTTC.

The chain employs TRBV9 and TRBJ2-2; 7 nucleotides line up with TRBD1. The CDR3 has 15 amino acids. The V and J ends lost 4 bases and 8 bases, in that order; junction bases with no gene match: 11. Per germline, CDR1 SGDLS and CDR2 YYNGEE. The CDR3 nucleotides are TGTGCCAGCAGCCGGGTAGTAGGGGGCTCGGGGGAGCTGTTTTTT. Protein: CASSRVVGGSGELFF. Using reference TRBV9 and TRBJ2-2 for the parts outside the CDR3, the full variable domain is DSGVTQTPKHLITATGQRVTLRCSPRSGDLSVYWYQQSLDQGLQFLIQYYNGEERAKGNILERFSAQQFPDLHSELNLSSLELGDSALYFCASSRVVGGSGELFFGEGSRLTVL.

The chain is built from TRBV5-8 and TRBJ2-7; D call uncertain. This CDR3 region has 11 residues. Trimming removed 5 bases from V and 7 bases from J, with 10 bases in between. Germline V gives CDR1 SGHTS, CDR2 YDEGEE. The CDR3: CASRGLREQYF. Written as DNA, the CDR3 is TGTGCCAGCAGGGGCTTACGTGAGCAGTACTTC.

This clone was counted a single time. The chain recombines TRBV6-5 with TRBJ2-7; D may be TRBD1 (6 bases). This CDR3 has 14 residues. The germline gives CDR1 MNHEY, CDR2 SVGAGI. V lost 5 bases, J lost 2 bases, and 13 bases lay in between. CDR3 nucleotide sequence: TGTGCCAGCAGTACCTTGACAGGTGCCTACGAGCAGTACTTC. Translation: CASSTLTGAYEQYF.

The rearrangement joins TRBV4-1 to TRBJ2-7; a possible D gene is TRBD2 (6 bases). Trimming removed 0 bases from V and 1 base from J, with 13 bases in between. There are 16 residues in the CDR3. Germline CDR1 reads MGHRA; CDR2 reads YSYEKL. The CDR3: CASSQERSGLSYEQYF. The CDR3, as DNA: TGCGCCAGCAGCCAAGAACGCTCGGGACTTTCCTACGAGCAGTACTTC.

This clone was detected only a few times. The rearrangement links TRBV5-1 to TRBJ2-3; D is perhaps TRBD2 (6 bases). Germline V lookup: CDR1 SGHRS, CDR2 YFSETQ. V lost 5 bases and J lost 6, with 13 bases in between. This CDR3 spans 13 amino acids. The chain's CDR3 is CASRTAGRDTQYF. DNA for the CDR3: TGCGCCAGCAGAACAGCGGGCAGGGATACGCAGTATTTT.

The chain employs TRBV30 and TRBJ2-2, with 9 bases fitting TRBD2. Germline V gene sequence: CDR1 GTSNPN, CDR2 SVGIG (reference sequence). The CDR3 has 14 amino acids. V lost 0 bases to trimming and J lost 4 bases; unmatched junction nucleotides: 0. CDR3 sequence: CAWSVRGGTGELFF. The CDR3, as DNA: TGTGCCTGGAGTGTGCGGGGGGGCACCGGGGAGCTGTTTTTT.

The J gene is TRBJ1-1, the V gene TRBV11-2, with 8 nucleotides matching TRBD1. This CDR3 is 14 amino acids long. CDR1 and CDR2 (germline): SGHAT, FQNNGV. V shed 4 bases, J shed 5 bases, and the junction held 6 bases outside the gene matches. CDR3 in DNA: TGTGCCAGCAGCTCAGCAGGGGGCCGGACTGAAGCTTTCTTT. Encoded protein: CASSSAGGRTEAFF.

This sequence joins TRBV19 and TRBJ1-1, with 7 bases matching TRBD1. CDR1 is LNHDA and CDR2 is SQIVND in the germline V gene (reference sequence). The CDR3 is made up of 14 amino acids. The J segment lost 0 bases and the V segment lost 6 bases, leaving 4 bases of the junction unmatched. The CDR3 region has the DNA TGTGCCAGTAGGCTGACAGGGCTGAACACTGAAGCTTTCTTT. It translates to CASRLTGLNTEAFF.

This sequence joins TRBV6-5 and TRBJ1-1; D is possibly TRBD1 (6 bases). Germline CDR1 MNHEY, CDR2 SVGAGI. V lost 4 bases and J 9 bases, leaving 15 bases between the germline ends. The CDR3 length is 13 residues. The CDR3 region has the DNA TGTGCCAGCAGTTTCGGACAGCGCTATAAAGCTTTCTTT. Amino acids: CASSFGQRYKAFF.

The gene calls are TRBV18 and TRBJ2-7, with unresolved D. The CDR3 length is 16 residues. Trimming stripped 2 bases from V and 1 base from J, with 15 bases between. Germline V gene data show CDR1 as KGHSH and CDR2 as LQKENI. The chain's CDR3 is CASSPNRQRESYEQYF. The DNA for the CDR3 is TGTGCCAGCTCACCAAATCGGCAGCGAGAGTCCTACGAGCAGTACTTC.

This chain joins TRBV5-5 and TRBJ2-2, with D maybe TRBD2 (6 bases). The V end lost 0 bases, the J end lost 7 bases, and 7 bases lay between the germline ends. The CDR3 length is 13 residues. Germline V gives CDR1 SGHKS, CDR2 YYEKEE (reference sequence). This CDR3 is CASSLVGGGELFF. The DNA of the CDR3 is TGTGCCAGCAGCTTGGTGGGGGGCGGGGAGCTGTTTTTT.

The rearrangement uses TRBV6-5 and TRBJ1-4, with 8 nucleotides matching TRBD1. Germline V gene data show CDR1 as MNHEY and CDR2 as SVGAGI. With 6 bases clipped from V and 8 bases from J, the junction kept 8 bases outside the gene matches. The CDR3 has 14 residues. This CDR3 reads CASRRQGLGEKLFF. The CDR3 DNA follows: TGTGCCAGCAGACGACAGGGGCTGGGAGAAAAACTGTTTTTT.

The chain links TRBV2 to TRBJ2-3, with D perhaps TRBD2 (6 bases). The CDR3 runs to 16 residues. Germline V gives CDR1 SNHLY, CDR2 FYNNEI. Trimming stripped 8 bases from V and 0 bases from J, with 18 bases between. CDR3 DNA: TGTGCCAGCCAAGATCGGCTAGCGCCAAGCACAGATACGCAGTATTTT. Its translation: CASQDRLAPSTDTQYF. The complete variable domain, with remaining parts taken from reference TRBV2 and TRBJ2-3, reads EPEVTQTPSHQVTQMGQEVILRCVPISNHLYFYWYRQILGQKVEFLVSFYNNEISEKSEIFDDQFSVERPDGSNFTLKIRSTKLEDSAMYFCASQDRLAPSTDTQYFGPGTRLTVL.

The J gene is TRBJ1-2, the V gene TRBV29-1; the D is unclear. Germline values: CDR1 SQVTM, CDR2 ANQGSEA. The CDR3 is made up of 12 amino acids. The germline V and J ends were trimmed by 5 bases and 7 bases, with 14 bases remaining between them. CDR3 loop: CSVPRSRGGYTF. Here the CDR3 DNA reads TGCAGCGTTCCGCGGAGCCGGGGTGGCTACACCTTC.

The chain employs TRBV28 and TRBJ2-1; 7 bases agree with TRBD2. This CDR3 spans 14 amino acids. The germline gives CDR1 MDHEN, CDR2 SYDVKM. V lost 6 bases to trimming and J lost 4 bases; unmatched junction nucleotides: 6. In nucleotides, the CDR3 is TGTGCCAGCAGGACCGGGACTAAGTACAATGAGCAGTTCTTC. Encoded protein: CASRTGTKYNEQFF.

This clone was seen just once. The chain carries TRBV6-6 and TRBJ1-2; 11 positions match TRBD1. V shed 6 bases and J 4 bases; nucleotides not matched to a gene: 4. The V gene's germline CDR1 is MNHNY and CDR2 SVGAGI (reference sequence). The CDR3 is 14 amino acids. The CDR3 DNA reads TGTGCCAGCAGCCAGGGACAGGGGGTCTATGGCTACACCTTC. Protein product: CASSQGQGVYGYTF.

This chain uses TRBV19 with TRBJ2-5; D possibly corresponds to TRBD1 (5 bases). Germline values: CDR1 LNHDA, CDR2 SQIVND (reference sequence). The V and J ends lost 7 bases and 2 bases respectively, with 8 bases between them. The CDR3 extends over 12 amino acids. In nucleotides, the CDR3 is TGTGCCAGTAAGGGGATGCAAGAGACCCAGTACTTC. Protein: CASKGMQETQYF.

V and J are TRBV5-1 and TRBJ1-2, with TRBD1 identical over 9 bases. With 2 bases clipped from V and 4 bases from J, the junction kept 12 bases outside the gene matches. The CDR3 spans 17 residues. In germline, CDR1 is SGHRS, CDR2 YFSETQ. The CDR3 here is CASSFGPQGQGSYGYTF. CDR3 DNA: TGCGCCAGCAGCTTTGGCCCTCAAGGACAGGGGAGCTATGGCTACACCTTC.

J is TRBJ1-5 and V is TRBV6-2 or TRBV6-3; D perhaps matches TRBD1 (5 bases). This CDR3 region has 15 residues. Between the trimmed V and J ends, which lost 3 bases and 3 bases, there was a span of 12 bases. Germline V lookup: CDR1 MNHEY, CDR2 SVGEGT. Here the CDR3 reads CASSYGGGNNQPQHF. The CDR3 region has the DNA TGTGCCAGCAGTTATGGGGGGGGAAACAATCAGCCCCAGCATTTT.

The V and J genes are TRBV6-6 and TRBJ2-7; 8 nucleotides align to TRBD1. The J segment lost 0 bases and the V segment lost 8 bases, leaving 3 bases of the junction unmatched. Germline lookup yields CDR1 MNHNY and CDR2 SVGAGI (reference sequence). The CDR3 is 13 amino acids. This CDR3 reads CASGQGISYEQYF. In nucleotides, the CDR3 is TGTGCCAGCGGACAGGGCATCTCCTACGAGCAGTACTTC.

V is TRBV7-3 and J is TRBJ2-6, with 7 bases lining up with TRBD1. V lost 4 bases and J lost 1; bases outside the gene matches: 1. This CDR3 has 15 residues. Germline assignment: CDR1 SGHTA and CDR2 FQGTGA. CDR3 nucleotide sequence: TGTGCCAGCAGCTCGGGACAGTCTGGGGCCAACGTCCTGACTTTC. As protein: CASSSGQSGANVLTF.